This T cell receptor (beta chain) derives from a study of T cell responses to AZD1222 COVID-19 vaccine. Study-level findings and limits: Most donors were white British and more were female, and clonal diversity was possibly underestimated. The study found vaccine-associated CD4 TCRs spanning spike, dominant at 160-218 and 743-854. Spike-specific TCR repertoires showed rising breadth and depth after two AZD1222 doses. Just a handful of people given AZD1222 tested seropositive at baseline.

Here immunoSEQ multiplex PCR was the method, and the copy in TCRdb shows in-frame clones only, minus some. The sample contains 200,000 or so clones, about 94% of which appear only once. As concerns this clone: What it binds is unknown.

There are 19 residues in the CDR3. The germline V gene encodes CDR1 GTSNPN and CDR2 SVGIG (reference sequence). J gave up 2 bases and V 0 bases, and 12 bases lay outside the gene matches. The chain combines TRBV30 with TRBJ1-4, with 10 bases matching TRBD1. The sample was peripheral blood, taken on day 0 of AZD1222 vaccination. This sequence was found in an adult in good health. CDR3: CAWSVLRTGGSRTNEKLFF. For the CDR3, the DNA is TGTGCCTGGAGTGTACTTCGGACAGGGGGAAGCCGGACTAATGAAAAACTGTTTTTT.